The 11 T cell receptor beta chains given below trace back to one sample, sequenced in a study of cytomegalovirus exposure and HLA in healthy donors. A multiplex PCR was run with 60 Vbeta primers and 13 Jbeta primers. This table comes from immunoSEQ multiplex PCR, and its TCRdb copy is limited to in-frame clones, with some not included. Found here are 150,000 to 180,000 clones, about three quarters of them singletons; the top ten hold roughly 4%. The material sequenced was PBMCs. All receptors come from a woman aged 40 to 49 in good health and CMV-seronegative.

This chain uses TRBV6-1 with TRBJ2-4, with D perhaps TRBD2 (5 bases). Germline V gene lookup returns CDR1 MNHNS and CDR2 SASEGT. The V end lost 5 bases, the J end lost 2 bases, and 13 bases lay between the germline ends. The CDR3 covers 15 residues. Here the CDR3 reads CASSFTSGTKNIQYF. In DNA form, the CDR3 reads TGTGCCAGCAGTTTTACAAGCGGAACCAAAAACATTCAGTACTTC.

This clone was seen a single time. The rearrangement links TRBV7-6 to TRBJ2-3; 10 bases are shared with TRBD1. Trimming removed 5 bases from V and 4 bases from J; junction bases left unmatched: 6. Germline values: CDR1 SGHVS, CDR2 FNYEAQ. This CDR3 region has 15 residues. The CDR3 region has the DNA TGTGCCAGCAGCCACGGGACAGGGGTCTCAGATACGCAGTATTTT. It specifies CASSHGTGVSDTQYF.

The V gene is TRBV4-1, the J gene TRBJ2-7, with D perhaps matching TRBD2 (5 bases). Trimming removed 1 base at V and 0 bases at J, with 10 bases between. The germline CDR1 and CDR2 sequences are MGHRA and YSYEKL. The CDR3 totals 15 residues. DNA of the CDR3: TGCGCCAGCAGCCAAGTTACGGGAAGCTCCTACGAGCAGTACTTC. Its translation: CASSQVTGSSYEQYF.

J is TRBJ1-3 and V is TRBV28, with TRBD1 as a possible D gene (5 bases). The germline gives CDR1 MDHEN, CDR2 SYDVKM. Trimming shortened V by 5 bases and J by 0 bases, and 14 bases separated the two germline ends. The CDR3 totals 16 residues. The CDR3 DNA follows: TGTGCCAGCAGTACCCCGGACATCAGCTCTGGAAACACCATATATTTT. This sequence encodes CASSTPDISSGNTIYF.

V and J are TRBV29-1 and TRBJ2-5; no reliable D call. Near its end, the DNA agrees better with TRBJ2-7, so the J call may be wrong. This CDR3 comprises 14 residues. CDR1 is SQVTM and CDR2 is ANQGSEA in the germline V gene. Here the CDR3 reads CSVRDIASSYEQYF. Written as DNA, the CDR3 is TGCAGCGTGCGAGACATTGCGAGCTCCTACGAGCAGTACTTC.

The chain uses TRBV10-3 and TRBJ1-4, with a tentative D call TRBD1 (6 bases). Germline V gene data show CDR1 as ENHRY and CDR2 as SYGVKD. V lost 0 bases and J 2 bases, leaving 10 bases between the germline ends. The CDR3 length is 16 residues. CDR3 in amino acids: CAISESFTGTNEKLFF. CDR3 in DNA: TGTGCCATCAGTGAGTCGTTTACAGGGACTAATGAAAAACTGTTTTTT.

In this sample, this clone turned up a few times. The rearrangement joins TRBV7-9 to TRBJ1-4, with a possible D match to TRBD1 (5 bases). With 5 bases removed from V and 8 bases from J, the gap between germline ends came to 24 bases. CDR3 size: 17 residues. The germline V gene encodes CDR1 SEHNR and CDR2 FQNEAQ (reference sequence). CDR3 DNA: TGTGCCAGCAGCCCTCTCCGGATAGGGGTTCAAACGGAAAAACTGTTTTTT. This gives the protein CASSPLRIGVQTEKLFF. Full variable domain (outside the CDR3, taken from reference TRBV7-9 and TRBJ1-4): DTGVSQNPRHKITKRGQNVTFRCDPISEHNRLYWYRQTLGQGPEFLTYFQNEAQLEKSRLLSDRFSAERPKGSFSTLEIQRTEQGDSAMYLCASSPLRIGVQTEKLFFGSGTQLSVL.

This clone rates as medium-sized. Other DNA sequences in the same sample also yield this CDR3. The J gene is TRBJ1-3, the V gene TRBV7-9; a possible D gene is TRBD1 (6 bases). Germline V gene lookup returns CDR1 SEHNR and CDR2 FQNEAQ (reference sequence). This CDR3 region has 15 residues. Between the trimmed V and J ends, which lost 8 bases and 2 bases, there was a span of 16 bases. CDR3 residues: CASGLRGAPGNTIYF. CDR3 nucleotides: TGTGCCAGCGGGTTGCGGGGGGCCCCTGGAAACACCATATATTTT.

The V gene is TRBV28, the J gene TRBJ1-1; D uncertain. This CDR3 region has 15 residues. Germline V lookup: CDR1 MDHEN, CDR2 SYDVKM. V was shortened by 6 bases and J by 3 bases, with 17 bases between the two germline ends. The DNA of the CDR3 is TGTGCCAGCAGCCCTCTGACCGGGAGACACACTGAAGCTTTCTTT. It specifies CASSPLTGRHTEAFF.

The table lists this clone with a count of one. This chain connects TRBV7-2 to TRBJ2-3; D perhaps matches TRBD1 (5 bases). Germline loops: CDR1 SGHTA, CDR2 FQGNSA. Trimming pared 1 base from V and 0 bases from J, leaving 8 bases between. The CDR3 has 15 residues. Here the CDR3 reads CASSLGGASTDTQYF. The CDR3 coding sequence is TGTGCCAGCAGCTTAGGGGGCGCGAGCACAGATACGCAGTATTTT.

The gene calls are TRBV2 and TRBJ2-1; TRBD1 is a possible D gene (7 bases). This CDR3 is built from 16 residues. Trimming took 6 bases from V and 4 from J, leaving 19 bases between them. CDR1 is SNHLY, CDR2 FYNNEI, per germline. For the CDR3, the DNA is TGTGCCAGCAGGGACAGTGGAGGGGGCCGGTACAATGAGCAGTTCTTC. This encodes CASRDSGGGRYNEQFF.